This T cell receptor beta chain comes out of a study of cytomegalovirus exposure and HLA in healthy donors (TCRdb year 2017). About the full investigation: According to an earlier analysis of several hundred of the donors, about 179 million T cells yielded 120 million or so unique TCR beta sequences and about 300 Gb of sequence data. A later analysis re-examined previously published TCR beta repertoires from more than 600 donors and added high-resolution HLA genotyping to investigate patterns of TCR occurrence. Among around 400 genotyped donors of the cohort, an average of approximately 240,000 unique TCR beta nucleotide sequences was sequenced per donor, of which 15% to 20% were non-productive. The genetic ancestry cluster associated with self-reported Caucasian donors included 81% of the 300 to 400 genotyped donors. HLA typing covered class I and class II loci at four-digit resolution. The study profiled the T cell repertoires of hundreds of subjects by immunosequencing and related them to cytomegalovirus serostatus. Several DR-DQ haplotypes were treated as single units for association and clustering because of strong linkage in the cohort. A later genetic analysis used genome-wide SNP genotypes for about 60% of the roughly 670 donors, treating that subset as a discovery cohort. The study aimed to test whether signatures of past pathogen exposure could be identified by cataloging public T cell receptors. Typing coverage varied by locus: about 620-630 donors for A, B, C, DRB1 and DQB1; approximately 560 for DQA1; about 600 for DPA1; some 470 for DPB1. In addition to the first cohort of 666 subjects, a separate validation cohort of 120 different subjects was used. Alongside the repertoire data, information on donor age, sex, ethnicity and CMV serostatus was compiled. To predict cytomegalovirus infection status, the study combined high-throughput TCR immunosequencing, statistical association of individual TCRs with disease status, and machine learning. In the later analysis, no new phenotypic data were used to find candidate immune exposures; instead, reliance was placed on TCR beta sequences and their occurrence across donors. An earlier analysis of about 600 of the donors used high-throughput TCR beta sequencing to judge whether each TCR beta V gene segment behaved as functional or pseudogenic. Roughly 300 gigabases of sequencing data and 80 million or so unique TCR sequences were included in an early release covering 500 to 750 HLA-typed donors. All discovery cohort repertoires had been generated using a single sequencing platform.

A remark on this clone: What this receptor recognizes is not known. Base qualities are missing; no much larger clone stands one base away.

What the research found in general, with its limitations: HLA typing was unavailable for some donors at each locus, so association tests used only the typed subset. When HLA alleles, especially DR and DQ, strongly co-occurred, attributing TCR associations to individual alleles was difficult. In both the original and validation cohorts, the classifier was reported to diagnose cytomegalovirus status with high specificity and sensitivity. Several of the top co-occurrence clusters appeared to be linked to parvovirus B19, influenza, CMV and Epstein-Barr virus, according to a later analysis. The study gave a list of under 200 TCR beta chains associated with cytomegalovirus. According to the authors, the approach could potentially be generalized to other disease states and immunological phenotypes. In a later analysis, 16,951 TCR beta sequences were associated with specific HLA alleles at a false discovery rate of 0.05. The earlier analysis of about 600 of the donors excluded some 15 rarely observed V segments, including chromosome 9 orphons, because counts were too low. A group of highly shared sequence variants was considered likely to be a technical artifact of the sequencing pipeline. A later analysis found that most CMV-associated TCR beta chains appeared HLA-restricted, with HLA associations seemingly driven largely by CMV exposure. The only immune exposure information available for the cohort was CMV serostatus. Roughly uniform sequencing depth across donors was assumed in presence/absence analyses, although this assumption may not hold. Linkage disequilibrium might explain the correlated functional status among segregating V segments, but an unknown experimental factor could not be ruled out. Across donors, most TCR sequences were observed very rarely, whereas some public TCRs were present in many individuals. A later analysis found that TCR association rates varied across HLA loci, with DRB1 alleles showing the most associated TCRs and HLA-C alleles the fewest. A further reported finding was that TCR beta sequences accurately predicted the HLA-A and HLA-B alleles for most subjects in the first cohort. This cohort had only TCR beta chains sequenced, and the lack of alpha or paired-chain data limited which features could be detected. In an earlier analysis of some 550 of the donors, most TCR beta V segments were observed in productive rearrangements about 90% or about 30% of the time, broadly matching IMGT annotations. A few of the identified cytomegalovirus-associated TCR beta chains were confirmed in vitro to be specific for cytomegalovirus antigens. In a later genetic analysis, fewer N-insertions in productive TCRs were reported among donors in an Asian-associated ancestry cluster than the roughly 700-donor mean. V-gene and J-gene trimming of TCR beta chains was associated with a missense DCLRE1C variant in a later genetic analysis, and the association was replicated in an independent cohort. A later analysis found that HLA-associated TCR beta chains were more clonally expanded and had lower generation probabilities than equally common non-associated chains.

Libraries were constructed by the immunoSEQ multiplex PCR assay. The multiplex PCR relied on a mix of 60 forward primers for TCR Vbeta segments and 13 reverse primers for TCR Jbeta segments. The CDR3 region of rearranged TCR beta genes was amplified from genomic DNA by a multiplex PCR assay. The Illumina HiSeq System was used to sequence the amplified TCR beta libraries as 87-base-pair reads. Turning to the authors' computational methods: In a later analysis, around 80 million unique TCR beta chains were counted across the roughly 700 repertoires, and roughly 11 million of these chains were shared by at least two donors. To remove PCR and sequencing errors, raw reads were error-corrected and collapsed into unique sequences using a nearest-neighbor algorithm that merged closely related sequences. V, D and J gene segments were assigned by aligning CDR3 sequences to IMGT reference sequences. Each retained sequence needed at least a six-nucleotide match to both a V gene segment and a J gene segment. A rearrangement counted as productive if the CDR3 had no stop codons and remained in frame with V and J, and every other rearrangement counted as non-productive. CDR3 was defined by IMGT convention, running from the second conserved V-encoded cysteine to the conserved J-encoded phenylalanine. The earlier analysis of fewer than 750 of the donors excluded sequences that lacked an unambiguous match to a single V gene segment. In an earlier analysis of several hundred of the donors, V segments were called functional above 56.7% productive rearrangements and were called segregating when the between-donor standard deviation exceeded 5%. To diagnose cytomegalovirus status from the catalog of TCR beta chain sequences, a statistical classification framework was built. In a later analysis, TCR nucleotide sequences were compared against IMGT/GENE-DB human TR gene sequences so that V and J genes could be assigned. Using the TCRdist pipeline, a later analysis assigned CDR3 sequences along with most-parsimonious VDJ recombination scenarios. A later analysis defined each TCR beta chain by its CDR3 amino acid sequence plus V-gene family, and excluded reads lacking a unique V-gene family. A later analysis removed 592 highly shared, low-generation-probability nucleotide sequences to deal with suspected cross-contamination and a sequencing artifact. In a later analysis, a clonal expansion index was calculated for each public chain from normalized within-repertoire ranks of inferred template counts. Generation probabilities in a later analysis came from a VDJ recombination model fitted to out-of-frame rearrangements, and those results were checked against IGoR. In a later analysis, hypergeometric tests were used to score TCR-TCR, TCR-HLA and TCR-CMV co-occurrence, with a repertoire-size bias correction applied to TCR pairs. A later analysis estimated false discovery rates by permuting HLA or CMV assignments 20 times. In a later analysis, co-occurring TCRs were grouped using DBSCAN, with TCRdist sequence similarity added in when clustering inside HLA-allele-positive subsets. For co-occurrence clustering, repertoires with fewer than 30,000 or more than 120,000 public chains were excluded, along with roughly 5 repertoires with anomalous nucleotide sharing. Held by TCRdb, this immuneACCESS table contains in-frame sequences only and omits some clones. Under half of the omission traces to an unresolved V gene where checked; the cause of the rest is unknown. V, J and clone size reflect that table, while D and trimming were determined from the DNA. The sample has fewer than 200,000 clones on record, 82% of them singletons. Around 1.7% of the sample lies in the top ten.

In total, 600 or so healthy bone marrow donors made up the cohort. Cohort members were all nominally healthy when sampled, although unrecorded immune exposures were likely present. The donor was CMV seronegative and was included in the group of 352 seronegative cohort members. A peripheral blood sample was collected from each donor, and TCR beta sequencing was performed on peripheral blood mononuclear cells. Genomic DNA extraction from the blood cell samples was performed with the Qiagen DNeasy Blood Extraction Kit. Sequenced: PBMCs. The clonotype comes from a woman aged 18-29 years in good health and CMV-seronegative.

The CDR3 amino acid sequence is: CASSKAGSGIGEQYF. The DNA sequence is TGTGCCAGCAGCAAAGCTGGTAGCGGGATTGGCGAGCAGTACTTC. The chain couples TRBV21-1 to TRBJ2-5; TRBD2 reflects the table's D call only, with no check against the DNA. The tail of the sequence fits TRBJ2-7 better, so the J call may be wrong. TRBV21-1 is a listed pseudogene. The CDR3 goes from the cysteine to the phenylalanine over 15 residues. The sequence is cut down to CDR3 DNA, 45 bases in frame from base 1.